These 17 T cell receptor beta chains share one sample of origin, sequenced in a study of shared clonotypes between healthy human individuals. Here immunoSEQ multiplex PCR was the method, and the copy in TCRdb shows in-frame clones only, minus some. The sample lists more than 1.2 million clones, approximately 98.5% occurring once. Source material: naive CD4+ T cells sorted from blood. Indicated subset: CD45RA+ positively selected. Source of these receptors: a man aged 30-40 years in good health.

This clone came up once. The chain carries TRBV10-2 and TRBJ2-7; the match to TRBD1 covers 8 bases. Losses at the gene ends were 6 bases for V and 3 bases for J; bases not matched to a gene: 10. This CDR3 region has 15 residues. Germline loops: CDR1 WSHSY, CDR2 SAAADI. The CDR3 DNA sequence: TGCGCCAGCAGCGATTTCCGGGACAGGAGCTACGAGCAGTACTTC. Its protein is CASSDFRDRSYEQYF.

The sample holds one count of this clone. CDR3 in amino acids: CASRTGGASYEQYF. The CDR3 bases are TGTGCCAGCAGGACAGGGGGCGCTTCCTACGAGCAGTACTTC. The chain links TRBV28 to TRBJ2-7; 10 nucleotides align to TRBD1. V gave up 6 bases and J gave up 1 base; unmatched junction bases: 3. The CDR3 consists of 14 residues. The germline V gene encodes CDR1 MDHEN and CDR2 SYDVKM.

The gene calls are TRBV20-1 and TRBJ1-4, with D unclear. CDR1 is DFQATT and CDR2 is SNEGSKA in the germline V gene (reference sequence). This CDR3 has 11 residues. The V and J ends lost 5 bases and 8 bases respectively, with 9 bases between them. This CDR3 reads CSADVGEKLFF. CDR3 nucleotides: TGCAGTGCTGACGTGGGGGAAAAACTGTTTTTT.

V gene TRBV5-1 combines with J gene TRBJ2-1; 11 bases are a match to TRBD2. Trimming at V came to 4 bases and at J to 2 bases, leaving 8 bases not matched to a gene. The CDR3 length is 17 residues. Germline V lookup: CDR1 SGHRS, CDR2 YFSETQ. CDR3 in amino acids: CASSTGLAGITYNEQFF. In DNA form, the CDR3 reads TGCGCCAGCAGCACCGGACTAGCGGGCATAACCTACAATGAGCAGTTCTTC. Supplemented by reference TRBV5-1 and TRBJ2-1, the full variable domain reads KAGVTQTPRYLIKTRGQQVTLSCSPISGHRSVSWYQQTPGQGLQFLFEYFSETQRNKGNFPGRFSGRQFSNSRSEMNVSTLELGDSALYLCASSTGLAGITYNEQFFGPGTRLTVL.

A note on this clone: The sample contains more than one DNA sequence encoding this CDR3. The chain links TRBV7-2 to TRBJ2-5, with 9 bases aligning to TRBD1. CDR3 length: 13 residues. The V gene's germline CDR1 is SGHTA and CDR2 FQGNSA. V gave up 5 bases and J gave up 3 bases; unmatched junction bases: 1. CDR3 coding DNA: TGTGCCAGCAGCCGGGACAGGGAAGAGACCCAGTACTTC. It specifies CASSRDREETQYF. The full variable domain, its missing parts supplied by reference TRBV7-2 and TRBJ2-5, is GAGVSQSPSNKVTEKGKDVELRCDPISGHTALYWYRQSLGQGLEFLIYFQGNSAPDKSGLPSDRFSAERTGGSVSTLTIQRTQQEDSAVYLCASSRDREETQYFGPGTRLLVL.

As to this clone: Other DNA sequences in this sample translate to the same CDR3. The rearrangement links TRBV9 to TRBJ2-2; D gene uncertain. This CDR3 spans 14 amino acids. The V gene's germline CDR1 is SGDLS and CDR2 YYNGEE. Trimming pared 0 bases from V and 2 bases from J, leaving 5 bases between. Here the CDR3 reads CASSVAANTGELFF. In DNA form, the CDR3 reads TGTGCCAGCAGCGTAGCCGCCAACACCGGGGAGCTGTTTTTT.

The chain carries TRBV10-3 and TRBJ2-3; TRBD1 or TRBD2 may be the D gene (6 bases each). Trimming cost V 8 bases and J 3 bases, with 21 bases left between them. This CDR3 contains 16 residues. Germline V gene sequence: CDR1 ENHRY, CDR2 SYGVKD. The chain's CDR3 is CAIAAKGGTSTDTQYF. The DNA of the CDR3 is TGTGCCATCGCCGCTAAAGGGGGGACCAGTACAGATACGCAGTATTTT.

This clone was recorded once. The chain recombines TRBV18 with TRBJ1-5; no clear D. V lost 1 base to trimming and J lost 2 bases, with 9 bases between them. This CDR3 is 15 amino acids long. Germline values: CDR1 KGHSH, CDR2 LQKENI. CDR3 loop: CASSPRARGNQPQHF. In nucleotides, the CDR3 is TGTGCCAGCTCACCACGGGCCCGGGGCAATCAGCCCCAGCATTTT.

This chain connects TRBV18 to TRBJ1-5; a weak D match, TRBD1 (5 bases). Germline V lookup: CDR1 KGHSH, CDR2 LQKENI. The CDR3 runs to 15 residues. V was shortened by 4 bases and J by 6 bases, with 16 bases between the two germline ends. CDR3 protein: CASSLRGGGVQPQHF. CDR3 nucleotides: TGTGCCAGCTCACTCCGGGGTGGAGGGGTTCAGCCCCAGCATTTT.

The V and J genes are TRBV9 and TRBJ2-2; 9 bases match TRBD2. V trimming: 3 bases; J trimming: 4 bases; junction bases outside the gene matches: 7. The CDR3 is 16 amino acids. The germline gives CDR1 SGDLS, CDR2 YYNGEE. CDR3 nucleotide sequence: TGTGCCAGCAGCGCCCGACTAGCGGCGGGCACCGGGGAGCTGTTTTTT. It is translated as CASSARLAAGTGELFF.

The rearrangement uses TRBV29-1 and TRBJ2-1, with D possibly matching TRBD2 (6 bases). Germline values: CDR1 SQVTM, CDR2 ANQGSEA. V was pared by 1 base and J by 3 bases, with 13 bases between. The CDR3 sequence is 15 residues long. This chain's CDR3 is CSVEGVGGSYNEQFF. The CDR3 DNA reads TGCAGCGTTGAAGGGGTCGGGGGAAGCTACAATGAGCAGTTCTTC.

V is TRBV25-1 and J is TRBJ1-4; no firm D call. CDR1 MGHDK and CDR2 SYGVNS come from the germline V gene. V was clipped by 6 bases and J by 5 bases, with 19 bases between them. This CDR3 has 16 amino acids. CDR3 nucleotide sequence: TGTGCCAGCAGCCCCCCGCCGTCGGTCGGGAATGAAAAACTGTTTTTT. Encoded protein: CASSPPPSVGNEKLFF.

The chain couples TRBV2 to TRBJ1-5; a possible D gene is TRBD1 (5 bases). The V and J ends lost 6 bases and 5 bases respectively, with 11 bases between them. This CDR3 has 13 residues. Germline V gene sequence: CDR1 SNHLY, CDR2 FYNNEI. The CDR3 reads CASSEGLYQPQHF. The CDR3 nucleotides are TGTGCCAGCAGCGAGGGACTTTATCAGCCCCAGCATTTT.

Only one count was recorded for this clone. The chain recombines TRBV5-1 with TRBJ2-2; 8 nucleotides line up with TRBD2. In germline, CDR1 is SGHRS, CDR2 YFSETQ. The CDR3 sequence is 15 residues long. The V and J ends lost 4 bases and 4 bases, in that order; junction bases with no gene match: 6. CDR3 sequence reads: CASSPVAGPTGELFF. The CDR3 DNA follows: TGCGCCAGCAGCCCTGTAGCGGGGCCCACCGGGGAGCTGTTTTTT.

This clone was picked up one time. The chain has TRBV6-6 and TRBJ1-2, with a tentative D call TRBD1 (6 bases). Between the trimmed V and J ends, which lost 6 bases and 7 bases, there was a span of 18 bases. This CDR3 has 14 residues. CDR1 and CDR2 (germline): MNHNY, SVGAGI (reference sequence). CDR3 sequence reads: CASRTGGESGGYTF. Written as DNA, the CDR3 is TGTGCCAGCAGGACAGGCGGGGAATCAGGTGGCTACACCTTC.

As DNA, the CDR3 is TGTGCCAGTAGTATGGTGGGGCCGGGTACGCAGTATTTT. Protein sequence: CASSMVGPGTQYF. The chain joins TRBV19 to TRBJ2-3; D is possibly TRBD1 (5 bases). The CDR3 spans 13 residues. The germline V gene has CDR1 LNHDA and CDR2 SQIVND (reference sequence). Deletions cut 3 bases from V and 8 bases from J, with 12 bases between.

This clone was recorded once. The chain couples TRBV5-1 to TRBJ2-7, with D possibly being TRBD1 (5 bases). Germline V gene lookup returns CDR1 SGHRS and CDR2 YFSETQ. Trimming removed 4 bases at V and 3 bases at J, with 14 bases between. The CDR3 loop spans 14 amino acids. The CDR3 loop is CASSKDSLIYEQYF. As DNA, the CDR3 is TGCGCCAGCAGCAAAGACAGCCTGATCTACGAGCAGTACTTC. Complete variable domain (other parts from reference TRBV5-1 and TRBJ2-7): KAGVTQTPRYLIKTRGQQVTLSCSPISGHRSVSWYQQTPGQGLQFLFEYFSETQRNKGNFPGRFSGRQFSNSRSEMNVSTLELGDSALYLCASSKDSLIYEQYFGPGTRLTVT.